This is a list of T cell receptor beta chains from one sample in a study of cytomegalovirus exposure and HLA in healthy donors. The table came from immunoSEQ multiplex PCR; TCRdb's copy has only in-frame clones and leaves some out. The sample lists approximately 110,000 clones; approximately 80% were seen once. The sequenced sample was PBMCs. Source of these receptors: a man aged 45-65 years in good health and CMV-seronegative. Each CDR3 is given with its conserved first and last residue. The D gene is left open where the match is weak. Size is stated for part of the rows, as once, few or many counts, or as a class when the clone is expanded.

CDR3nt: TGTGCCAGCAGCGAGGACAGGACCCCTAACTATGGCTACACCTTC; CDR3aa: CASSEDRTPNYGYTF; d_gene: TRBD1; v_gene: TRBV7-9; j_gene: TRBJ1-2; abundance: -
CDR3nt: TGTGCCAGCAGCGTCTCCCCGACTAGCGCGACTCCTTTT; CDR3aa: CASSVSPTSATPF; d_gene: TRBD2; v_gene: TRBV7-2; j_gene: TRBJ2-3; abundance: -
CDR3nt: TGTGCCAGCAGTTTACCACAGCCATATGGCTACACCTTC; CDR3aa: CASSLPQPYGYTF; d_gene: -; v_gene: TRBV28; j_gene: TRBJ1-2; abundance: -
CDR3nt: TGTGCCAGCAGTGCCTCCTCCGGGACAGGGGACAATTCACCCCTCCACTTT; CDR3aa: CASSASSGTGDNSPLHF; d_gene: TRBD1; v_gene: TRBV6-1; j_gene: TRBJ1-6; abundance: -
CDR3nt: TGTGCCAGCAGGAAAAGGACAGAATCGGCCTACAATGAGCAGTTCTTC; CDR3aa: CASRKRTESAYNEQFF; d_gene: -; v_gene: TRBV2; j_gene: TRBJ2-1; abundance: -
CDR3nt: TGTGCCAGCACTCCCGAGGAGGGATTGAACACTGAAGCTTTCTTT; CDR3aa: CASTPEEGLNTEAFF; d_gene: -; v_gene: TRBV6-4; j_gene: TRBJ1-1; abundance: -
CDR3nt: TGTGCCAGTAGTATAGGGCTGCTCGGGACAGATACGCAGTATTTT; CDR3aa: CASSIGLLGTDTQYF; d_gene: -; v_gene: TRBV19; j_gene: TRBJ2-3; abundance: few
CDR3nt: TGTGCCAGCAGCTTAGTTCTCTCGAGTTCGGAGTTCTTC; CDR3aa: CASSLVLSSSEFF; d_gene: -; v_gene: TRBV7-8; j_gene: TRBJ2-1; abundance: once
CDR3nt: TGCGCCAGCAGCCTATACAGGGGGGGCCTTGTACCCGGGGAGCTGTTTTTT; CDR3aa: CASSLYRGGLVPGELFF; d_gene: -; v_gene: TRBV5-1; j_gene: TRBJ2-2; abundance: -
CDR3nt: TGTGCCTGGAGTCGGGACAGCGCGAGATCCTATGGCTACACCTTC; CDR3aa: CAWSRDSARSYGYTF; d_gene: TRBD1; v_gene: TRBV30; j_gene: TRBJ1-2; abundance: -
CDR3nt: TGTGCCAGCAGTCACCGGGACAAAGAAGAGACCCAGTACTTC; CDR3aa: CASSHRDKEETQYF; d_gene: -; v_gene: TRBV5-4; j_gene: TRBJ2-5; abundance: -
CDR3nt: TGTGCCATCAGTGAAGAACGGGGGGCGGCGAGTATAGATGGCTACACCTTC; CDR3aa: CAISEERGAASIDGYTF; d_gene: -; v_gene: TRBV10-3; j_gene: TRBJ1-2; abundance: -
CDR3nt: TGCGCCAGCAGAACGGATGGACAGGGTGAAGCTGAAGCTTTCTTT; CDR3aa: CASRTDGQGEAEAFF; d_gene: TRBD1; v_gene: TRBV5-1; j_gene: TRBJ1-1; abundance: -
CDR3nt: TGTGCCAGCAGCCCCGGGACAGGGCCCTACGAGCAGTACTTC; CDR3aa: CASSPGTGPYEQYF; d_gene: TRBD1; v_gene: TRBV7-2; j_gene: TRBJ2-7; abundance: -
CDR3nt: TGCGCCAGCAGCCTAAGACAGGTCGCAGATACGCAGTATTTT; CDR3aa: CASSLRQVADTQYF; d_gene: -; v_gene: TRBV4-3; j_gene: TRBJ2-3; abundance: -
CDR3nt: TGTGCCAGCAGCGTAGAAGGGACAGGGTCCCATGAGCAGTTCTTC; CDR3aa: CASSVEGTGSHEQFF; d_gene: TRBD1; v_gene: TRBV9; j_gene: TRBJ2-1; abundance: -